The clone carrying this T cell receptor (beta chain) was picked up a small number of times. Germline V gives CDR1 LGHDT, CDR2 YNNKEL (reference sequence). This CDR3 is built from 15 residues. V was shortened by 3 bases and J by 5 bases, with 16 bases between the two germline ends. These data belong to a study of blood T cell repertoires in COVID-19. TCRdb keeps only in-frame clones here, not all; method: immunoSEQ multiplex PCR. The repertoire includes about half a million clones, approximately 85% of them detected once, and approximately 2.9% sits in the top ten. Sequences were obtained from peripheral blood. The receptor's source is a human donor in a cohort sampled during active COVID-19. This rearrangement joins TRBV3-1 (or the pseudogene TRBV3-2) to TRBJ1-2; perhaps TRBD1 as D (6 bases). For the CDR3, the DNA is TGTGCCAGCAGCCAGGGGGCAACAGGGTTGTATGGCTACACCTTC. It specifies CASSQGATGLYGYTF.